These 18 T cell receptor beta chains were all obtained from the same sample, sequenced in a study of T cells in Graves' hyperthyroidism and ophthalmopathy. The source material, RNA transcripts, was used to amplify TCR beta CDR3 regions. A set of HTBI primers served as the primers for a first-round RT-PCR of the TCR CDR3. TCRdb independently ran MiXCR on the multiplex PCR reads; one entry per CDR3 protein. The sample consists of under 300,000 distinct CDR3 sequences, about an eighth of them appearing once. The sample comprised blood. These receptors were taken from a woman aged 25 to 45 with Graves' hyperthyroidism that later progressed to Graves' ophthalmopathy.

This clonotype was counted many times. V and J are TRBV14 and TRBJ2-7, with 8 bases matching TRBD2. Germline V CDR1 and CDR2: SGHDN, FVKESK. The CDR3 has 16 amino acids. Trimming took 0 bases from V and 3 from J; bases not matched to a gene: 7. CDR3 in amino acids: CASSQDFREGDYEQYF. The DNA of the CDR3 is TGTGCCAGCAGCCAAGACTTTCGGGAGGGGGACTACGAGCAGTACTTC. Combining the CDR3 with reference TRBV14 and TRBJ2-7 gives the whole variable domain EAGVTQFPSHSVIEKGQTVTLRCDPISGHDNLYWYRRVMGKEIKFLLHFVKESKQDESGMPNNRFLAERTGGTYSTLKVQPAELEDSGVYFCASSQDFREGDYEQYFGPGTRLTVT.

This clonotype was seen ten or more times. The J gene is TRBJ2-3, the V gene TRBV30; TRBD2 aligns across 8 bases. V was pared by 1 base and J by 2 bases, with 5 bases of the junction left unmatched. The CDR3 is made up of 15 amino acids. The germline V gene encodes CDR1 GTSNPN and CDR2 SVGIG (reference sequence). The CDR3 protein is CAWSEAGAITDTQYF. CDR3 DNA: TGTGCCTGGAGTGAAGCGGGAGCTATCACAGATACGCAGTATTTT.

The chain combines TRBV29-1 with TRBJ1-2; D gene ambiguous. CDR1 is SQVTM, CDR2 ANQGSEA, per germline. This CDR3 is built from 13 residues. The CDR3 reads CSSDGNTNYGYTF. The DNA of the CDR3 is TGCAGTTCCGACGGGAACACCAACTATGGCTACACCTTC.

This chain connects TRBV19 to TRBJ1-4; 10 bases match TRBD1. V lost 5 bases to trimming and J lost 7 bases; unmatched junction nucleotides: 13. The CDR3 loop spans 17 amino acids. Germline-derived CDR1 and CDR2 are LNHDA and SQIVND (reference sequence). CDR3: CASSGSGTGVLGEKLFF. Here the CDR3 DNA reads TGTGCCAGTAGTGGGTCCGGGACAGGGGTCCTAGGTGAAAAACTGTTTTTT.

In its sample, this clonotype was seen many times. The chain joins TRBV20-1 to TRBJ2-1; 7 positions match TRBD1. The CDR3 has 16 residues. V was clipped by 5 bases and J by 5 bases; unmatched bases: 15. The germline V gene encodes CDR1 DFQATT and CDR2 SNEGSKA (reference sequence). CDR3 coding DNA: TGCAGTGCTCCCGGACGCCGGGACAGAGACGACAATGAGCAGTTCTTC. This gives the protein CSAPGRRDRDDNEQFF.

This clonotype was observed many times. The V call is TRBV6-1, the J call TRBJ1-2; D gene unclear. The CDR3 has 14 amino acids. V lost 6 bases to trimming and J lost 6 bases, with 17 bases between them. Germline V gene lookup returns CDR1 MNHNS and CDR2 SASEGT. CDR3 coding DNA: TGTGCCAGCAGCCCTCGTGGTAAAAGGCATGGCTACACCTTC. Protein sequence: CASSPRGKRHGYTF.

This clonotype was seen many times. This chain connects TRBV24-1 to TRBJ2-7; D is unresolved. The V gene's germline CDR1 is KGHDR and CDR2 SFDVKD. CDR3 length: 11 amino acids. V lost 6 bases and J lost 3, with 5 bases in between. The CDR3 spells CATSLGYEQYF. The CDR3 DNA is TGTGCCACCAGTCTCGGCTACGAGCAGTACTTC.

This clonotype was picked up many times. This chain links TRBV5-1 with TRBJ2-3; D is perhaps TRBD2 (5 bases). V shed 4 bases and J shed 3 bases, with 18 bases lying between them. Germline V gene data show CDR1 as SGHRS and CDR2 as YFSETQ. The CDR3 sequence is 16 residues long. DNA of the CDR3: TGCGCCAGCAGCCAGAATCCCGGGAAGTCTACAGATACGCAGTATTTT. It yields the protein CASSQNPGKSTDTQYF. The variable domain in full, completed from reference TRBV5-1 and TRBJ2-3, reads KAGVTQTPRYLIKTRGQQVTLSCSPISGHRSVSWYQQTPGQGLQFLFEYFSETQRNKGNFPGRFSGRQFSNSRSEMNVSTLELGDSALYLCASSQNPGKSTDTQYFGPGTRLTVL.

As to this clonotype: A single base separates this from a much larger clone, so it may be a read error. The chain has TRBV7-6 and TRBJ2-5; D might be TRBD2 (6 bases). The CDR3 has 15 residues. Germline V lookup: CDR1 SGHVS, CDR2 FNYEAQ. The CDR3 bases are TGTGCCAGCAGCCACAGAGCGGGTATCCAAGAGACCCAGTGCTTC. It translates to CASSHRAGIQETQCF. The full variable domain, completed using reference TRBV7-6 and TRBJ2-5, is GAGVSQSPRYKVTKRGQDVALRCDPISGHVSLYWYRQALGQGPEFLTYFNYEAQQDKSGLPNDRFSAERPEGSISTLTIQRTEQRDSAMYRCASSHRAGIQETQCFGPGTRLLVL.

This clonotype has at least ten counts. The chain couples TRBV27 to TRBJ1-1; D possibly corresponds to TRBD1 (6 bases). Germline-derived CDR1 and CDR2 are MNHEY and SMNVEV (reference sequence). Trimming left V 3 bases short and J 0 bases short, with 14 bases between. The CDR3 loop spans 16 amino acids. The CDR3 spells CASSLRQGRMNTEAFF. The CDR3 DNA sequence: TGTGCCAGCAGTTTGAGGCAGGGGAGAATGAACACTGAAGCTTTCTTT.

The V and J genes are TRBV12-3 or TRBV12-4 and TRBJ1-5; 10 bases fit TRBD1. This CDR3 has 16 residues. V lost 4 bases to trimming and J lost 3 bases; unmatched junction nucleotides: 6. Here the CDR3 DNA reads TGTGCCAGCAGTTGGGGACAGGGGAGTAACAATCAGCCCCAGCATTTT. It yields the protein CASSWGQGSNNQPQHF.

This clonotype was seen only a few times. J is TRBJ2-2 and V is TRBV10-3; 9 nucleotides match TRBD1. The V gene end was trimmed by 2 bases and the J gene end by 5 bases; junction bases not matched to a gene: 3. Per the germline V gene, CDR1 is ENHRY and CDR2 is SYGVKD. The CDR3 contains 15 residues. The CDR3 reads CAISENRGRTGELFF. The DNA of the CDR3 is TGTGCCATCAGTGAGAACAGGGGGCGTACCGGGGAGCTGTTTTTT.

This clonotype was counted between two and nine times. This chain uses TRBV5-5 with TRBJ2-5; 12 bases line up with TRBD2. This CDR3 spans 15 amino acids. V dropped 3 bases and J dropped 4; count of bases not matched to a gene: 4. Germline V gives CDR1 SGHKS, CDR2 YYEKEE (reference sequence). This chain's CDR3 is CASSYLAGGRETQYF. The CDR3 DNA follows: TGTGCCAGCAGCTATCTAGCGGGAGGGAGAGAGACCCAGTACTTC.

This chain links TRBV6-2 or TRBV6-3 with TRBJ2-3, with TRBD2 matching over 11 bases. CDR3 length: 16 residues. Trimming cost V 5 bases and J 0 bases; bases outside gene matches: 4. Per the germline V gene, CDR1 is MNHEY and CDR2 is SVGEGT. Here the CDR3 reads CASSGTSGSSTDTQYF. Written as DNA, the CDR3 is TGTGCCAGCAGTGGGACTAGCGGAAGTAGCACAGATACGCAGTATTTT.

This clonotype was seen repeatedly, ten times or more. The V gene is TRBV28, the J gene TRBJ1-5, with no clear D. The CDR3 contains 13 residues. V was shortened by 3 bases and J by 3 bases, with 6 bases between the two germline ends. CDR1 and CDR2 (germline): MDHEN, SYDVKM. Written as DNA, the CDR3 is TGTGCCAGCAGTTTGGGTTACAATCAGCCCCAGCATTTT. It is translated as CASSLGYNQPQHF.

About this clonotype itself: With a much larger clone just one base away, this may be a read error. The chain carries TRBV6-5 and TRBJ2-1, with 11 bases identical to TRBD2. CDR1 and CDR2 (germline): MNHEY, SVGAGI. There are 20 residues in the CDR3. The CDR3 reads CASSFFSSGRLGGSCNEQFF. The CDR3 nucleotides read TGTGCCAGCAGTTTCTTTTCTAGCGGGAGGCTAGGGGGCTCCTGCAATGAGCAGTTCTTC.

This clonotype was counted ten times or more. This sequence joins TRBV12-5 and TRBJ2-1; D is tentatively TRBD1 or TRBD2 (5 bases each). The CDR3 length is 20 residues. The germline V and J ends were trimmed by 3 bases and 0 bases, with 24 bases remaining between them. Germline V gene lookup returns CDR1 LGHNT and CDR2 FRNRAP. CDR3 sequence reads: CASGFFTRDPTPSSYNEQFF. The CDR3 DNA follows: TGTGCTAGTGGTTTTTTTACCAGGGACCCAACACCGAGCTCCTACAATGAGCAGTTCTTC. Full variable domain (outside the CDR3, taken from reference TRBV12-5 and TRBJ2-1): DARVTQTPRHKVTEMGQEVTMRCQPILGHNTVFWYRQTMMQGLELLAYFRNRAPLDDSGMPKDRFSAEMPDATLATLKIQPSEPRDSAVYFCASGFFTRDPTPSSYNEQFFGPGTRLTVL.

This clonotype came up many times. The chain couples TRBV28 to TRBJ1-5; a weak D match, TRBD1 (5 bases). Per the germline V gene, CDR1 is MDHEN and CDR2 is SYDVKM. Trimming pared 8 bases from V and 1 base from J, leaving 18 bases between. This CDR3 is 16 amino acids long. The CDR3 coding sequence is TGTGCCAGCGCCCCGCCCAGGGTTGTAAGCAATCAGCCCCAGCATTTT. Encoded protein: CASAPPRVVSNQPQHF.